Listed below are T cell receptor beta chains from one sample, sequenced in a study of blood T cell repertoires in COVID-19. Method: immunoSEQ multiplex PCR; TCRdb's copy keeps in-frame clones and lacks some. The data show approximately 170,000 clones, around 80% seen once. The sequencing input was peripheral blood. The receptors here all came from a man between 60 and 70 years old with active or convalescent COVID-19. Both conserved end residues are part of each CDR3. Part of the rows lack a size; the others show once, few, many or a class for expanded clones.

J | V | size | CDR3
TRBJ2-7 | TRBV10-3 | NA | CAISDAGRKYEQYF
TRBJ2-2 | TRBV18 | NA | CASSPPGTGDIGELFF
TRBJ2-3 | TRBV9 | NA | CASSVEGTADTQYF
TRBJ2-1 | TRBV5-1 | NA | CASSDPVIWSSYNEQFF
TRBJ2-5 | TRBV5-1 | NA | CASSSQGIQETQYF
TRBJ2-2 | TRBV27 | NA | CASSLRAGPANTGELFF
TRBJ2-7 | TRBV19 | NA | CASSPTGAYEQYF
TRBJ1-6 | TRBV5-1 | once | CASSVADRNSPLHF
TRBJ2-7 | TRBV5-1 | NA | CASSPLTSGSGEQYF
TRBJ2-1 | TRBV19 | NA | CASYPTSGRTPGEQFF
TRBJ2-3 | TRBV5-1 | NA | CASSFGQGATDTQYF
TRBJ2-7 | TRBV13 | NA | CASSSPQGTSGYEQYF
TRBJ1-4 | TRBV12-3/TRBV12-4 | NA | CASTIQLGEKLFF
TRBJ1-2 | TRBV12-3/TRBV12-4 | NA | CASSRGGNDGYTF
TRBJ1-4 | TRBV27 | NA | CASRGGATNEKLFF
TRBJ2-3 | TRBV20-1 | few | CSASSFGREGITDTQYF
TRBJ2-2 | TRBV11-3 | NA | CASSLDSVNTGELFF
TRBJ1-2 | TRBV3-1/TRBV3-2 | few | CASSQPEEGRGGYTF
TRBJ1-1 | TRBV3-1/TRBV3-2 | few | CASSQDWRLATGEAFF
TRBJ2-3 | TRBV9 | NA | CASSVGQVSTDTQYF
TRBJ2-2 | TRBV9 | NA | CASSTPRTGTNTGELFF
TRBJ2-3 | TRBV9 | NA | CASSVATWTSGGPTDTQYF
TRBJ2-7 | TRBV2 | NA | CASSQTGDSYEQYF
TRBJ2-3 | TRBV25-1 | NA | CASSEGAGGRDTQYF
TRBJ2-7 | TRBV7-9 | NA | CASSPFKGAHEQYF
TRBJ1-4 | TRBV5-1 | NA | CASSPGTFNEKLFF
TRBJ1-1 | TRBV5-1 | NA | CASSLSGGELNTEAFF
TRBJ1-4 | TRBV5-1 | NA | CASSPGQFGNEKLFF
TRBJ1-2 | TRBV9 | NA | CASSPRTGDGYTF
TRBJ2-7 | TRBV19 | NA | CASSAGRGEQYF
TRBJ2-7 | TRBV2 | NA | CASRLQGYEQYF
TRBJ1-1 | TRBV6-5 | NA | CASRYDTNSNTEAFF
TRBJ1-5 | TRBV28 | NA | CASSFWQAINQPQHF